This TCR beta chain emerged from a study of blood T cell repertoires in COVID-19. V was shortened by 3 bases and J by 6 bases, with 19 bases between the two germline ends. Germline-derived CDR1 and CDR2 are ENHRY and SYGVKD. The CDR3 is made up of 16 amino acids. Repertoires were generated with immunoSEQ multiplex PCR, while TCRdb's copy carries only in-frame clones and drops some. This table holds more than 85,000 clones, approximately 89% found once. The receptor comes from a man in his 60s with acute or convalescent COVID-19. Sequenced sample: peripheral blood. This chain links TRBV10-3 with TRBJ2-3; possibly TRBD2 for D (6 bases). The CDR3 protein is CAISDLIPGVGDTQYF. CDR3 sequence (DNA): TGTGCCATCAGTGACCTGATTCCGGGAGTGGGGGATACGCAGTATTTT.